This is a list of T cell receptor beta chains from one sample in a study of cytomegalovirus exposure and HLA in healthy donors. Sequencing was performed with immunoSEQ multiplex PCR; in TCRdb, only in-frame clones are kept and a portion is missing. The sample carries around 130,000 clones, 81% recorded once. Material for sequencing was PBMCs. These receptors came from a man between 18 and 29 years old in good health and CMV-seronegative. The CDR3 runs from the conserved cysteine through the conserved F or W. Fields, in order: clone size, D gene, V gene, J gene, CDR3 DNA, CDR3 protein. The D gene is left open where the match is weak. Clone size is stated in some rows and not others, as once, few, many or a class when expanded.

.	.	TRBV5-6	TRBJ2-5	TGTGCAGGCTCAATACAGGTTGGGGAGACCCAGTACTTC	CAGSIQVGETQYF
.	TRBD1	TRBV5-4	TRBJ2-2	TGTGCCAGCAGTCCTAGGACAGGGCCCCCCGGGGAGCTGTTTTTT	CASSPRTGPPGELFF
.	.	TRBV7-9	TRBJ1-1	TGTGCCAGCAGCTTAGTTCGCCCCGGGATCAACACTGAAGCTTTCTTT	CASSLVRPGINTEAFF
once	.	TRBV7-3	TRBJ2-7	TGTGCCAGCAGCCCAATTGGCGGGTACGAGCAGTACTTC	CASSPIGGYEQYF
once	TRBD1	TRBV6-1	TRBJ1-2	TGTGCCAGCAGTGTAGGACAGGCCCCCTATGGCTACACCTTC	CASSVGQAPYGYTF
.	.	TRBV12-5	TRBJ1-1	TGTGCTAGTGGTTTGGTACTTGGACAGATGAACACTGAAGCTTTCTTT	CASGLVLGQMNTEAFF
.	.	TRBV10-3	TRBJ1-2	TGTGCCATCAGCCTACAGGGTGGGAACTATGGCTACACCTTC	CAISLQGGNYGYTF
.	TRBD2	TRBV18	TRBJ2-7	TGTGCCAGCTCACCAAATCCGGGAGGAGAGCAGTACTTC	CASSPNPGGEQYF
.	.	TRBV7-2	TRBJ1-2	TGTGCCAGCAGCTCAAGACCCCCACTAACCTATGGCTACACCTTC	CASSSRPPLTYGYTF
.	.	TRBV9	TRBJ1-3	TGTGCCAGCAGCGGCGGCTTGCAGAGCTCTGGAAACACCATATATTTT	CASSGGLQSSGNTIYF
.	TRBD1	TRBV5-1	TRBJ1-4	TGCGCCAGCAGCTCCGGGACAGGAAATAATGAAAAACTGTTTTTT	CASSSGTGNNEKLFF
.	.	TRBV18	TRBJ2-5	TGTGCCAGCTCACCAGCGACTCGGGAGACCCAGTACTTC	CASSPATRETQYF
.	.	TRBV27	TRBJ1-2	TGTGCCAGCAGCCCAGAACCGGGCTACACCTTC	CASSPEPGYTF
.	.	TRBV29-1	TRBJ2-1	TGCAGCGCCCACGGCGAGGCAGGGGGGTACAATGAGCAGTTCTTC	CSAHGEAGGYNEQFF
.	.	TRBV9	TRBJ1-1	TGTGCCAGCAGCGTAGGGAGGAACACTGAAGCTTTCTTT	CASSVGRNTEAFF
.	.	TRBV6-5	TRBJ1-5	TGTGCCAGCAGTTACTCCAGGGATAGCAATCAGCCCCAGCATTTT	CASSYSRDSNQPQHF
.	.	TRBV2	TRBJ1-5	TGTGCCAGCAGTGAATGGGGAGGACGGAGCAATCAGCCCCAGCATTTT	CASSEWGGRSNQPQHF
.	TRBD2	TRBV2	TRBJ2-1	TGTGCCAGCAGCAAAGGGGTTCTTAGCGGGGTCAACAATGAGCAGTTCTTC	CASSKGVLSGVNNEQFF
few	.	TRBV5-1	TRBJ2-2	TGCGCCAGCAGCTTGGCTCCGGTTTCGAACACCGGGGAGCTGTTTTTT	CASSLAPVSNTGELFF
.	.	TRBV7-6	TRBJ2-5	TGTGCCACCTCCCTTGGTGGGGGGGCCGACTTGGGGACCCAGTACTTC	CATSLGGGADLGTQYF
.	TRBD1	TRBV7-2	TRBJ1-3	TGTGCCAGCAGCCCTACGACAGGGGGCAGGGGAAACACCATATATTTT	CASSPTTGGRGNTIYF
.	.	TRBV9	TRBJ1-2	TGTGCCAGCAGCGCAGGTACTCTTGATGGCTACACCTTC	CASSAGTLDGYTF
once	TRBD1	TRBV6-1	TRBJ1-5	TGTGCCAGCAGTCAGGACAGGCTACCCAATCAGCCCCAGCATTTT	CASSQDRLPNQPQHF
.	TRBD2	TRBV6-1	TRBJ2-1	TGTGCCAGCAGTGTGTCGGGGGGGTATGAGCAGTTCTTC	CASSVSGGYEQFF
.	.	TRBV6-1	TRBJ1-4	TGTGCCACCGGGGGGACCATGAATGAAAAACTGTTTTTT	CATGGTMNEKLFF
.	TRBD2	TRBV10-3	TRBJ2-3	TGTGCCATCAGACCGACTAGCGGGGACATCAGGAGCACAGATACGCAGTATTTT	CAIRPTSGDIRSTDTQYF
.	TRBD2	TRBV2	TRBJ2-4	TGTGCCAGCAGCCCGGGACTAGGGGCCAAAAACATTCAGTACTTC	CASSPGLGAKNIQYF
.	.	TRBV7-2	TRBJ2-6	TGTGCCAGCAGCTCCCGGACGGGGTTTAGCTCTGGGGCCAACGTCCTGACTTTC	CASSSRTGFSSGANVLTF
.	TRBD1	TRBV6-6	TRBJ1-2	TGTGCCAGCAGCCCCGAACAGGGGGGTAAATATGGCTACACCTTC	CASSPEQGGKYGYTF
.	TRBD1	TRBV9	TRBJ2-1	TGTGCCAGCAGCTCAAGGGACAGAAATGAGCAGTTCTTC	CASSSRDRNEQFF
.	.	TRBV5-8	TRBJ2-1	TGTGCCAGCAGCCCGGGGGTCGCGCAGGGAAAGAAGTTCTTC	CASSPGVAQGKKFF
.	TRBD2	TRBV7-2	TRBJ2-3	TGTGCCAGCGCCGATCGGGGGGTAGATACGCAGTATTTT	CASADRGVDTQYF
.	.	TRBV7-6	TRBJ2-1	TGTGCCAGCAGCTTAGCCCACGCAGGCCTCAATGAGCAGTTCTTC	CASSLAHAGLNEQFF
.	TRBD2	TRBV11-2	TRBJ2-3	TGTGCCAGCAGCTTAAGGACTAGCGGGGACCGAGATACGCAGTATTTT	CASSLRTSGDRDTQYF
.	.	TRBV9	TRBJ1-2	TGTGCCAGCAGCGTAGCACACAGGGCTGGATCCGGCTACACCTTC	CASSVAHRAGSGYTF
.	TRBD1	TRBV19	TRBJ1-3	TGTGCCAGTAGTCCCCAGGGGGGCTCTGGAAACACCATATATTTT	CASSPQGGSGNTIYF
.	.	TRBV11-2	TRBJ2-6	TGTGCCAGCAGCTTAGACGGGTACTCTGGGGCCAACGTCCTGACTTTC	CASSLDGYSGANVLTF
.	.	TRBV30	TRBJ1-5	TGTGCCTGGAGCTATAGCAATCAGCCCCAGCATTTT	CAWSYSNQPQHF
.	TRBD2	TRBV11-3	TRBJ2-5	TGTGCCAGCAGCTTAAGCGGGGGGGCCTTGGAGACCCAGTACTTC	CASSLSGGALETQYF
.	TRBD1	TRBV7-2	TRBJ1-4	TGTGCCAGCAGACCCACCCTACAGGGGTGGAATGAAAAACTGTTTTTT	CASRPTLQGWNEKLFF